These 22 T cell receptor beta chains were all obtained from the same sample, sequenced in a study of molecular identifiers for immune sequencing clone quantification (dated by TCRdb to between 2017 and 2018). To prepare the library, PCR was applied. The sample was run on an Illumina HiSeq 4000. TCRdb reprocessed the public reads (quality trimming at Q25 with fastp, clone calling with MiXCR) and kept in-frame beta chains. Rows with a matching CDR3 protein are joined into one entry that keeps the most common DNA and genes. In this sample the table shows a few hundred thousand distinct CDR3 sequences, about a fifth of which occur a single time. The top ten hold approximately 0.84% of the sample. The sample consisted of naive CD8+ T cells from blood, with Jurkat cell RNA spiked in. The cell subset or site label, as the study defines it: FACS-sorted CD8+CD4-CCR7+CD45RA+ naive T cells. These receptors were collected from a human donor in good health. Some libraries in this study had Jurkat cell RNA spiked in.

This clonotype was recorded at least ten times. The CDR3 coding sequence is TGCAGTGCTACCGGGACCGCGACCCTCGGCTACACCTTC. It is translated as CSATGTATLGYTF. The rearrangement joins TRBV20-1 to TRBJ1-2; maybe TRBD1 (5 bases). The CDR3 loop spans 13 amino acids. V was shortened by 4 bases and J by 8 bases, with 17 bases between the two germline ends. Per the germline V gene, CDR1 is DFQATT and CDR2 is SNEGSKA (reference sequence).

In regard to this clonotype: Since a much larger clone is just one base distant, this may be a read error. This sequence joins TRBV13 and TRBJ2-3; 7 nucleotides line up with TRBD2. This CDR3 has 16 residues. The junction had 11 bases not matched to a gene; V was cut back by 0 bases and J by 8 bases. CDR1 and CDR2 from the germline V gene are PRHDT and FYEKMQ (reference sequence). CDR3 residues: CASSLGLREGLITQYF. CDR3 nucleotides: TGTGCCAGCAGCTTAGGCCTAAGGGAGGGCTTGATTACGCAGTATTTT. Variable domain in full (rest from reference TRBV13 and TRBJ2-3): AAGVIQSPRHLIKEKRETATLKCYPIPRHDTVYWYQQGPGQDPQFLISFYEKMQSDKGSIPDRFSAQQFSDYHSELNMSSLELGDSALYFCASSLGLREGLITQYFGPGTRLTVL.

This sequence joins TRBV4-1 and TRBJ2-2; D not certain. The CDR3 loop spans 15 amino acids. Between the trimmed V and J ends, which lost 3 bases and 1 base, there was a span of 9 bases. Germline lookup yields CDR1 MGHRA and CDR2 YSYEKL. CDR3 protein: CASSQEPGNTGELFF. The CDR3 DNA follows: TGCGCCAGCAGCCAGGAGCCCGGGAACACCGGGGAGCTGTTTTTT.

As concerns this clonotype: A much bigger clone sits one base away, suggesting this may be a read error. This rearrangement joins TRBV4-3 to TRBJ2-3; no reliable D call. The CDR3 loop spans 13 amino acids. CDR1 LGHNA and CDR2 YSLEER come from the germline V gene. V was clipped by 0 bases and J by 10 bases, with 11 bases between them. The CDR3 region has the DNA TGCGCCAGCAGCCAAGATTCCCAAGGGCCGCAGTATTTT. Its protein product is CASSQDSQGPQYF.

J is TRBJ2-2 and V is TRBV6-4; D might be TRBD2 (5 bases). Germline loops: CDR1 MRHNA, CDR2 SNTAGT. The CDR3 is made up of 13 amino acids. Trimming left V 10 bases short and J 4 bases short, with 13 bases between. CDR3: CAIPGRGTGELFF. The CDR3 DNA sequence: TGTGCCATCCCTGGACGGGGCACCGGGGAGCTGTTTTTT.

This clonotype was seen only a few times. CDR3 bases: TGTGCCAGCAGCTTAATGGGACTAGCTCCGGAGCAGTTCTTC. Protein: CASSLMGLAPEQFF. The V and J genes are TRBV7-2 and TRBJ2-1; 9 positions match TRBD2. From germline, CDR1 is SGHTA and CDR2 FQGNSA. This CDR3 has 14 amino acids. Trimming at V came to 2 bases and at J to 10 bases, leaving 6 bases not matched to a gene. Variable domain in full (rest from reference TRBV7-2 and TRBJ2-1): GAGVSQSPSNKVTEKGKDVELRCDPISGHTALYWYRQSLGQGLEFLIYFQGNSAPDKSGLPSDRFSAERTGGSVSTLTIQRTQQEDSAVYLCASSLMGLAPEQFFGPGTRLTVL.

This clonotype came up many times. The chain employs TRBV28 and TRBJ1-1, with unresolved D. The germline V gene has CDR1 MDHEN and CDR2 SYDVKM. The CDR3 is made up of 14 amino acids. Trimming pared 3 bases from V and 1 base from J, leaving 9 bases between. The CDR3 loop reads CASSFRRTNTEAFF. The DNA of the CDR3 is TGTGCCAGCAGTTTTCGAAGGACGAACACTGAAGCTTTCTTT.

This chain uses TRBV5-8 with TRBJ2-1; D is uncertain. The CDR3 length is 15 residues. V was pared by 4 bases and J by 0 bases, with 11 bases between. Germline CDR1 and CDR2: SGHTS and YDEGEE. The CDR3 DNA reads as TGTGCCAGCAGCACCGACTCCAGCTCCTACAATGAGCAGTTCTTC. Its protein product is CASSTDSSSYNEQFF. Filled out from reference TRBV5-8 and TRBJ2-1, the complete variable domain reads EAGVTQSPTHLIKTRGQQATLRCSPISGHTSVYWYQQALGLGLQFLLWYDEGEERNRGNFPPRFSGRQFPNYSSELNVNALELEDSALYLCASSTDSSSYNEQFFGPGTRLTVL.

This clonotype was found many times. The chain joins TRBV6-6 to TRBJ2-3, with TRBD2 matching 9 bases. In germline, CDR1 is MNHNY, CDR2 SVGAGI (reference sequence). The CDR3 extends over 17 amino acids. Losses at the gene ends were 6 bases for V and 3 bases for J; bases not matched to a gene: 13. The CDR3 sequence is CASSRDPSGIFTDTQYF. Written as DNA, the CDR3 is TGTGCCAGCAGCCGCGATCCTAGCGGGATATTTACAGATACGCAGTATTTT.

V usage is TRBV7-9 and J usage is TRBJ2-1, with 14 bases lining up with TRBD2. Trimming at V came to 5 bases and at J to 6 bases, leaving 3 bases not matched to a gene. The CDR3 runs to 15 residues. Germline-derived CDR1 and CDR2 are SEHNR and FQNEAQ (reference sequence). The DNA of the CDR3 is TGTGCCAGCAGCCAGGGACTAGCGGGGGTCAATGAGCAGTTCTTC. It yields the protein CASSQGLAGVNEQFF.

This clonotype was seen more than once but under ten times. This chain links TRBV18 with TRBJ1-1; 9 bases match TRBD1. Germline lookup yields CDR1 KGHSH and CDR2 LQKENI. The CDR3 is made up of 16 amino acids. Trimming cost V 0 bases and J 6 bases; bases outside gene matches: 8. The CDR3 sequence: CASSPPRTGEGAEAFF. The CDR3 DNA reads as TGTGCCAGCTCACCACCGAGGACAGGGGAGGGGGCTGAAGCTTTCTTT. Full variable domain (rest looked up from reference TRBV18 and TRBJ1-1): NAGVMQNPRHLVRRRGQEARLRCSPMKGHSHVYWYRQLPEEGLKFMVYLQKENIIDESGMPKERFSAEFPKEGPSILRIQQVVRGDSAAYFCASSPPRTGEGAEAFFGQGTRLTVV.

In its sample, this clonotype was seen a few times. This chain uses TRBV20-1 with TRBJ1-2, with 8 bases that match TRBD1. Germline trimming cut 6 bases from V and 3 bases from J; bases unmatched to any gene: 12. Germline V lookup: CDR1 DFQATT, CDR2 SNEGSKA (reference sequence). There are 15 residues in the CDR3. The CDR3 protein is CSATIQGVGDYGYTF. Here the CDR3 DNA reads TGCAGTGCCACGATACAGGGGGTCGGTGACTATGGCTACACCTTC.

The V and J genes are TRBV20-1 and TRBJ2-2; 12 bases match TRBD2. Trimming took 3 bases from V and 4 from J; bases not matched to a gene: 6. Germline V gene data show CDR1 as DFQATT and CDR2 as SNEGSKA (reference sequence). The CDR3 has 16 amino acids. The CDR3 loop reads CSASVLTSGSTGELFF. The CDR3 nucleotides are TGCAGTGCTAGTGTGTTGACTAGCGGGAGCACCGGGGAGCTGTTTTTT.

The sample holds many counts of this clonotype. The chain combines TRBV28 with TRBJ2-7, with a tentative D call TRBD1 (6 bases). Trimming took 5 bases from V and 2 from J, leaving 16 bases between them. Looked up from germline, CDR1 is MDHEN and CDR2 is SYDVKM. This CDR3 is 15 amino acids long. The CDR3 region is CASSDEGDTTYEQYF. CDR3 nucleotide sequence: TGTGCCAGCAGTGACGAAGGGGACACTACCTACGAGCAGTACTTC. The whole variable domain, remainder taken from reference TRBV28 and TRBJ2-7, is DVKVTQSSRYLVKRTGEKVFLECVQDMDHENMFWYRQDPGLGLRLIYFSYDVKMKEKGDIPEGYSVSREKKERFSLILESASTNQTSMYLCASSDEGDTTYEQYFGPGTRLTVT.

This clonotype was counted ten times or more. The gene calls are TRBV6-2 or TRBV6-3 and TRBJ1-5; the match to TRBD1 covers 10 bases. CDR3 size: 16 residues. CDR1 and CDR2 from the germline V gene are MNHEY and SVGEGT. Trimming cost V 0 bases and J 8 bases; bases outside gene matches: 7. Here the CDR3 reads CASSYSKTGGFEPQHF. The CDR3 bases are TGTGCCAGCAGTTACTCGAAGACAGGGGGCTTTGAGCCCCAGCATTTT.

The sample holds many counts of this clonotype. This rearrangement joins TRBV12-3 or TRBV12-4 to TRBJ2-7, with 8 bases aligning to TRBD1. This CDR3 is 13 amino acids long. The J segment lost 7 bases and the V segment lost 5 bases, leaving 7 bases of the junction unmatched. The CDR3 sequence: CASSQGARWEQYF. The CDR3 DNA sequence: TGTGCCAGCAGTCAGGGGGCCCGTTGGGAGCAGTACTTC.

This chain uses TRBV4-3 with TRBJ2-2, with TRBD2 matching 7 bases. Germline-derived CDR1 and CDR2 are LGHNA and YSLEER. With 4 bases clipped from V and 1 base from J, the junction kept 9 bases outside the gene matches. The CDR3 loop spans 17 amino acids. CDR3 in amino acids: CASSPKSAGKNTGELFF. DNA for the CDR3: TGCGCCAGCAGCCCAAAGTCAGCGGGAAAGAACACCGGGGAGCTGTTTTTT.

This clonotype was recorded many times. J is TRBJ2-7 and V is TRBV14; D ambiguous. Trimming stripped 1 base from V and 7 bases from J, with 20 bases between. This CDR3 has 16 amino acids. Germline lookup yields CDR1 SGHDN and CDR2 FVKESK. CDR3 in DNA: TGTGCCAGCAGCCAAGTCGGTCAGTCCACTCTCGGGGAGCAGTACTTC. Translating gives CASSQVGQSTLGEQYF. Full variable domain (rest looked up from reference TRBV14 and TRBJ2-7): EAGVTQFPSHSVIEKGQTVTLRCDPISGHDNLYWYRRVMGKEIKFLLHFVKESKQDESGMPNNRFLAERTGGTYSTLKVQPAELEDSGVYFCASSQVGQSTLGEQYFGPGTRLTVT.

A note on this clonotype: Here the CDR3 omits its conserved ending phenylalanine or tryptophan, so a read error is the likely source. The chain carries TRBV20-1 and TRBJ2-7; no firm D call. CDR3 length: 12 residues. Germline V gene lookup returns CDR1 DFQATT and CDR2 SNEGSKA (reference sequence). V lost 0 bases and J 6 bases, leaving 9 bases between the germline ends. The CDR3 DNA reads TGCAGTGCTAGAGAGTCCTACGTCGAGCAGTACCTC. Protein: CSARESYVEQYL.

A few counts support this clonotype. In DNA form, the CDR3 reads TGTGCCAGCAGTTACGGGGGACCTGGTGAAGCTTTCTTT. Translated, it gives CASSYGGPGEAFF. V gene TRBV6-2 or TRBV6-3 combines with J gene TRBJ1-1; D possibly corresponds to TRBD1 (5 bases). The CDR3 consists of 13 residues. Trimming removed 2 bases from V and 7 bases from J, with 11 bases in between. Germline assignment: CDR1 MNHEY and CDR2 SVGEGT.

This clonotype has just a few counts. The chain recombines TRBV7-7 with TRBJ2-2, with D perhaps assigned TRBD1 or TRBD2 (5 bases each). Trimming pared 1 base from V and 12 bases from J, leaving 12 bases between. In germline, CDR1 is SSHAT, CDR2 FNYEAQ (reference sequence). The CDR3 runs 13 residues. The CDR3 loop reads CASSLGEGWQLFF. The CDR3 nucleotides read TGTGCCAGCAGCTTAGGAGAGGGGTGGCAGCTGTTTTTT. Complete variable domain (other parts from reference TRBV7-7 and TRBJ2-2): GAGVSQSPRYKVTKRGQDVTLRCDPISSHATLYWYQQALGQGPEFLTYFNYEAQPDKSGLPSDRFSAERPEGSISTLTIQRTEQRDSAMYRCASSLGEGWQLFFGEGSRLTVL.

In the case of this clonotype: This may be a read error: a much more frequent sequence differs by one nucleotide. The chain combines TRBV12-3 or TRBV12-4 with TRBJ2-2; TRBD1 might be the D (7 bases). There are 16 residues in the CDR3. In nucleotides, the CDR3 is TGTGCCAGCAGTGAAAGACGACAGGGACGAACCGGGGGGCTGTTTTTT. This sequence encodes CASSERRQGRTGGLFF.